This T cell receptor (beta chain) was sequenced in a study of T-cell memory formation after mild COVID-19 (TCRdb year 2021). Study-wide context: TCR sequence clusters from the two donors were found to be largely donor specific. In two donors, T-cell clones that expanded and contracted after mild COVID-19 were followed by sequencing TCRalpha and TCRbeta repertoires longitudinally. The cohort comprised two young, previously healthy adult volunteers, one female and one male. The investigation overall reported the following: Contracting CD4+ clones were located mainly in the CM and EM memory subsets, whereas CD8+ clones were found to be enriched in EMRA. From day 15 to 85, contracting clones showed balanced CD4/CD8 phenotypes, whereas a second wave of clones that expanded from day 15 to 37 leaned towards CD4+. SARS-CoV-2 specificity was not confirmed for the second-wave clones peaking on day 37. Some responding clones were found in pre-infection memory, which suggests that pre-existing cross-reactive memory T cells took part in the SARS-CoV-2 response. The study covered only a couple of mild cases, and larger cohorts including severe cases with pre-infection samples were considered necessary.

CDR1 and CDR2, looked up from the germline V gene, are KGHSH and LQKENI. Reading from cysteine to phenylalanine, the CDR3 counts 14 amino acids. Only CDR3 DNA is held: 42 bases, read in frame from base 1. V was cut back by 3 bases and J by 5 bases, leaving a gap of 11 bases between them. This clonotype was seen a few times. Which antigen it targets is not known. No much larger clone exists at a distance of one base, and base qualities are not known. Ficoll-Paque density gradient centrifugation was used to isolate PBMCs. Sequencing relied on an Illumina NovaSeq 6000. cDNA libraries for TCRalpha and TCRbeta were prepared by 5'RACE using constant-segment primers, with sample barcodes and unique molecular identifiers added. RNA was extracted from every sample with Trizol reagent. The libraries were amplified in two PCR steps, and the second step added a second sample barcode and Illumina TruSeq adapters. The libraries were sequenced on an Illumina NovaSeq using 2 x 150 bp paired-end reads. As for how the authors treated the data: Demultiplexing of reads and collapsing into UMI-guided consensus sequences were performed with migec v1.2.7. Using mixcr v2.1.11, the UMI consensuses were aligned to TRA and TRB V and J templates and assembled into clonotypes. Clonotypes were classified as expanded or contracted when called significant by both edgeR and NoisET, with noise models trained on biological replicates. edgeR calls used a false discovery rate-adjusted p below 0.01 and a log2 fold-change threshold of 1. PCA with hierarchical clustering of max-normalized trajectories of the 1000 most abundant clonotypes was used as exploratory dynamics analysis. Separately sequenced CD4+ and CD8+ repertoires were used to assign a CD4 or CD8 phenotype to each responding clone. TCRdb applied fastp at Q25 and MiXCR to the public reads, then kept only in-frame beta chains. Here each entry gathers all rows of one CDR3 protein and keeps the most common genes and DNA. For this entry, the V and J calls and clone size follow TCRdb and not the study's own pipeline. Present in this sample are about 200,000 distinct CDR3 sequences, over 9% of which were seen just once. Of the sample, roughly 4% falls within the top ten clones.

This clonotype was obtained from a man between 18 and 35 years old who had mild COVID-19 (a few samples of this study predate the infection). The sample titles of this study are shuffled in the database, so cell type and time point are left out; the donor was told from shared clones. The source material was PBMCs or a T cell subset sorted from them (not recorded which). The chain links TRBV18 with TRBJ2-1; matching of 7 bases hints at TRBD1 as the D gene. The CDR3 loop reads CASSPTRGDNEQFF. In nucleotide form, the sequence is TGTGCCAGCTCACCGACCAGGGGGGACAATGAGCAGTTCTTC.